A single sample is the source of the 6 T cell receptor beta chains below, sequenced in a study of cytomegalovirus exposure and HLA in healthy donors. PCR primers comprised 60 Vbeta and 13 Jbeta primers. Here immunoSEQ multiplex PCR was the method, and the copy in TCRdb shows in-frame clones only, minus some. Of around 140,000 clones in the sample, around 80% were seen once. The sequenced sample was PBMCs. The receptors originated from a female donor in good health and CMV-seronegative.

The chain carries TRBV18 and TRBJ2-3, with TRBD2 identical over 9 bases. Germline loops: CDR1 KGHSH, CDR2 LQKENI. CDR3 length: 16 amino acids. The junction had 10 bases not matched to a gene; V was cut back by 7 bases and J by 2 bases. CDR3 bases: TGTGCCAGCTTAGCGGGACTAGCAACGATCACAGATACGCAGTATTTT. It specifies CASLAGLATITDTQYF.

Note on this clone: The identical CDR3 is also encoded by other nucleotide sequences in the sample. The chain couples TRBV5-1 to TRBJ2-7; D remains unclear. V lost 0 bases to trimming and J lost 2 bases, with 6 bases between them. The germline CDR1 and CDR2 sequences are SGHRS and YFSETQ. The CDR3 is made up of 13 amino acids. The CDR3 region has the DNA TGCGCCAGCAGCTTGGTATCGGCCTACGAGCAGTACTTC. As protein: CASSLVSAYEQYF.

This clone was found a few times. J is TRBJ2-1 and V is TRBV6-4, with 11 nucleotides matching TRBD1. Germline assignment: CDR1 MRHNA and CDR2 SNTAGT. The trim removed 3 bases at V and 8 bases at J, leaving 6 bases unmatched. The CDR3 consists of 15 residues. The DNA of the CDR3 is TGTGCCAGCAGTGATGGGACAGGGGGTTCGGATGAGCAGTTCTTC. Translating gives CASSDGTGGSDEQFF.

The CDR3: CASRRTPYYEQYF. DNA of the CDR3: TGTGCCAGCAGGAGGACACCTTACTACGAGCAGTACTTC. The chain joins TRBV2 to TRBJ2-7, with a weak D call TRBD1 (5 bases). Germline V gives CDR1 SNHLY, CDR2 FYNNEI. The CDR3 spans 13 residues. V was pared by 6 bases and J by 3 bases, with 12 bases between.

The rearrangement links TRBV18 to TRBJ2-3, with D tentatively TRBD2 (5 bases). Germline CDR1 reads KGHSH; CDR2 reads LQKENI. The CDR3 contains 17 residues. Trimming stripped 6 bases from V and 5 bases from J, with 24 bases between. The CDR3 reads CASSARVTGSRGDTQYF. The CDR3 nucleotides read TGTGCCAGCTCCGCGAGGGTAACGGGGTCCCGTGGAGATACGCAGTATTTT.

The rearrangement uses TRBV7-9 and TRBJ1-2; 8 bases map to TRBD1. V trimming: 0 bases; J trimming: 0 bases; junction bases outside the gene matches: 3. CDR1 SEHNR and CDR2 FQNEAQ come from the germline V gene (reference sequence). The CDR3 consists of 16 residues. Here the CDR3 reads CASSLAQGAANYGYTF. For the CDR3, the DNA is TGTGCCAGCAGCTTAGCCCAGGGGGCAGCTAACTATGGCTACACCTTC.